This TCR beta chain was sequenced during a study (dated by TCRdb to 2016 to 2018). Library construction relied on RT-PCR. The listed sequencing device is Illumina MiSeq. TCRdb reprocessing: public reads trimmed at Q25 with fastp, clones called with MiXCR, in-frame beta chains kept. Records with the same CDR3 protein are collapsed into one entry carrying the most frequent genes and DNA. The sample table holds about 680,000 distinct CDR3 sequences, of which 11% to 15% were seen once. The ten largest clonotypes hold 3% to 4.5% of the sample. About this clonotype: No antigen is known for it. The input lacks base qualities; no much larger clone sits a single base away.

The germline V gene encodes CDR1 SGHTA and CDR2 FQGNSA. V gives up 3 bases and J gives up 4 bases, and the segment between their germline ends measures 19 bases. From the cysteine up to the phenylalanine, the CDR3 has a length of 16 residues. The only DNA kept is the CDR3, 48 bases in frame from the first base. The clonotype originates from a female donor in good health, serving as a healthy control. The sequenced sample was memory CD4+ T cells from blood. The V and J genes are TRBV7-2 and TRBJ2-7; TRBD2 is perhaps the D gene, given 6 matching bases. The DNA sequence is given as TGTGCCAGCAGCTTTGGTAGCGCGGGGACGCAATACGAGCAGTACTTC. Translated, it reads CASSFGSAGTQYEQYF.